This T cell receptor (beta chain) comes out of a study of T cell responses to AZD1222 COVID-19 vaccine. Assay used: immunoSEQ multiplex PCR; TCRdb lists only in-frame clones, some missing. The sample shows about 140,000 clones, roughly 90% of them seen only once. With 8 bases removed from V and 3 bases from J, the gap between germline ends came to 16 bases. The length of the CDR3 is 14 residues. The germline CDR1 and CDR2 sequences are MNHEY and SMNVEV (reference sequence). The sequence derives from an adult in good health. The chain uses TRBV27 and TRBJ1-2, with D possibly matching TRBD1 (5 bases). The sequenced sample was peripheral blood, obtained on day 0 of AZD1222 vaccination. The CDR3 DNA reads as TGTGCCAGCCACGGTATCAGGGATGACTATGGCTACACCTTC. Translating it yields CASHGIRDDYGYTF.